This TCR beta chain emerged from a study of control samples from healthy donors and cancer patients. The repertoire was sequenced with immunoSEQ multiplex PCR; TCRdb's copy has only in-frame clones and lacks some. The sample lists under 450,000 clones; 90% were seen once. V shed 5 bases and J shed 5 bases, with 12 bases lying between them. Germline V CDR1 and CDR2: SGHTA, FQGNSA. The CDR3 runs to 14 residues. The origin of this receptor is a man aged 40-50 years with head and neck cancer. Sequenced input: PBMCs. The chain uses TRBV7-2 and TRBJ2-2; D is undetermined. The DNA of the CDR3 is TGTGCCAGCAGCCCGGCAGTGAGTACCGGGGAGCTGTTTTTT. This encodes CASSPAVSTGELFF.